A single T cell receptor beta chain is shown here with its context. Its antigen is not known. Germline lookup yields CDR1 MNHNS and CDR2 SASEGT. The CDR3 consists of 16 residues. V lost 1 base to trimming and J lost 2 bases; unmatched junction nucleotides: 8. This sample was included in a study of cytomegalovirus exposure and HLA in healthy donors. Study results and caveats: The classifier was said to identify cytomegalovirus status with high specificity and sensitivity. The study put 150 to 200 TCR beta chains on its list as cytomegalovirus-associated.

Clones were sequenced by immunoSEQ multiplex PCR, and TCRdb holds only the in-frame ones, with some missing. The sample yields 110,000 or so clones, approximately 90% seen once. The V gene is TRBV6-1, the J gene TRBJ2-7, with 7 bases identical to TRBD1. The sequencing sample was made of PBMCs. The TCR originated in a man aged 18 to 35 in good health and CMV-seronegative. The CDR3 is CASSEGFGTVTYEQYF. The CDR3 DNA is TGTGCCAGCAGTGAAGGTTTTGGGACAGTTACCTACGAGCAGTACTTC.